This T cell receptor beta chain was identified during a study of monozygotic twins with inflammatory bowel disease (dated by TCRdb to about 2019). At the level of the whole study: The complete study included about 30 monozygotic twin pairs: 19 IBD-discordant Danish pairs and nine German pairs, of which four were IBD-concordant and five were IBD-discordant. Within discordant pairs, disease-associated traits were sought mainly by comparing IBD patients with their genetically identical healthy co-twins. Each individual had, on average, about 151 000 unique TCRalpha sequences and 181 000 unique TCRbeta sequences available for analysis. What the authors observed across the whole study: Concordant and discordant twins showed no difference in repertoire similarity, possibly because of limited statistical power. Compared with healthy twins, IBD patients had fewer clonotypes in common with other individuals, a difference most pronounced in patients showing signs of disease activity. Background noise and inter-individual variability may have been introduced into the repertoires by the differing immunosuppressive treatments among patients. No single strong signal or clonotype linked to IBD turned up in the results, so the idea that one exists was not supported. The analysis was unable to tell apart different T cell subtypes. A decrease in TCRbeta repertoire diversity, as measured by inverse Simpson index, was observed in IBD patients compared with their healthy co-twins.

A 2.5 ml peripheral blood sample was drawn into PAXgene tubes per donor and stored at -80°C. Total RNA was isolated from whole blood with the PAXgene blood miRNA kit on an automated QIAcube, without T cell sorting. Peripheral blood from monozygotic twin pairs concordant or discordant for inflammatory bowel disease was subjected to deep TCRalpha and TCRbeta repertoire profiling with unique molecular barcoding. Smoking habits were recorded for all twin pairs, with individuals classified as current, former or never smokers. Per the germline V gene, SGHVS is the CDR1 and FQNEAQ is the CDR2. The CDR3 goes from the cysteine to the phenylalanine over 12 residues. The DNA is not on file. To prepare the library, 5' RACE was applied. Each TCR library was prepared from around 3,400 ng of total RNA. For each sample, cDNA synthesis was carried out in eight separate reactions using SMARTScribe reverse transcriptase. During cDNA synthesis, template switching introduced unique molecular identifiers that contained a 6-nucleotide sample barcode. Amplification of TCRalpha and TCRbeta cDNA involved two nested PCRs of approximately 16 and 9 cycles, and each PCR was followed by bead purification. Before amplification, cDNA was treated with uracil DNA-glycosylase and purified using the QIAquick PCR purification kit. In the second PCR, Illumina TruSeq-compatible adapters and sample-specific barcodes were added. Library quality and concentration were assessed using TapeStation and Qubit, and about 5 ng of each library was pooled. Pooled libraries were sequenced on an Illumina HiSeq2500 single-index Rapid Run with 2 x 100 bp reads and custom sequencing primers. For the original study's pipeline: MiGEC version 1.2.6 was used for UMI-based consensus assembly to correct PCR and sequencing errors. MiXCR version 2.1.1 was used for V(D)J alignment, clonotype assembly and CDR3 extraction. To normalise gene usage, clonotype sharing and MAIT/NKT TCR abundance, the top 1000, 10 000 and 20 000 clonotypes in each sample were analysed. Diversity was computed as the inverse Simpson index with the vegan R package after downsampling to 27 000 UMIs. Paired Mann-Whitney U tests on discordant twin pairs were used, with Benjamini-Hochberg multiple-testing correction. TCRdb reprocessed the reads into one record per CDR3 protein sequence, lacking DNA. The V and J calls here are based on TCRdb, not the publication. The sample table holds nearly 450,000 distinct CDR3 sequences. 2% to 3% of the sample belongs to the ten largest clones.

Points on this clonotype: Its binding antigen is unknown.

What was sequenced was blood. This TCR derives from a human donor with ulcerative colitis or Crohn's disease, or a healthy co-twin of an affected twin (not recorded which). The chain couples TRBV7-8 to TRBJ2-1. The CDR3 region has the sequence CASSLMGGEQFF. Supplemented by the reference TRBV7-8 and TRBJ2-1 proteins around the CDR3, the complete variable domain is GAGVSQSPRYKVAKRGQDVALRCDPISGHVSLFWYQQALGQGPEFLTYFQNEAQLDKSGLPSDRFFAERPEGSVSTLKIQRTQQEDSAVYLCASSLMGGEQFFGPGTRLTVL.